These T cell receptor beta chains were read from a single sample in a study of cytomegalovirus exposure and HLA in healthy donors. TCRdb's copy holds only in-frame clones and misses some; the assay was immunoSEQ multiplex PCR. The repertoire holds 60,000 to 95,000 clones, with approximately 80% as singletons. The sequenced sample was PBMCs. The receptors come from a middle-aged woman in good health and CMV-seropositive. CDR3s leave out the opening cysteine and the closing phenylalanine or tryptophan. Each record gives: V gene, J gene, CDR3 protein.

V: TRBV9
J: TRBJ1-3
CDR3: ASSVGSMRSGNTIY

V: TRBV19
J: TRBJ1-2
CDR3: ASSATQGNGYT

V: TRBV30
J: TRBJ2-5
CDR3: AWSRGRVLGETQY

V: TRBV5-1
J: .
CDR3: ASSYHGTAIPYEQY

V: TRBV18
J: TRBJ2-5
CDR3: ASSPLRTEQETQY

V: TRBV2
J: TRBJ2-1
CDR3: ASRGVGEQF

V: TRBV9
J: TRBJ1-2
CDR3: ASSDPSNYGYT

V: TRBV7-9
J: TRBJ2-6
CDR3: ASSSRTDSDSGANVLT

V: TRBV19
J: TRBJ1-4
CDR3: ASSWGQVRPGEKLF

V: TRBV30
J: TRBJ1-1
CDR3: AWSRGQVTEAF

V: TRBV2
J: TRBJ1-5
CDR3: ASRKRWGQSYSNQPQH

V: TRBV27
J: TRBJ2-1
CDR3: ASSLLAGGESSYNEQF

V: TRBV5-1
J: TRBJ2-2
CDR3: ASSIQGAGTGELF

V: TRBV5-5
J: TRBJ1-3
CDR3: ASSRFSTGAGNTIY

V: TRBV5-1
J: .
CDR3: ASSPLGGGNYEQY

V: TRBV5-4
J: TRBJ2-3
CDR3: ASSQLQDTQY

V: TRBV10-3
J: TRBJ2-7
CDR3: AITGQGGHEQY

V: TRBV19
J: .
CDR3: ASSIRAGEYEQY

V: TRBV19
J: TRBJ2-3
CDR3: ASSIQDFTDTQY

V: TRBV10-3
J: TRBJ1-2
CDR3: AITSRRESGYT

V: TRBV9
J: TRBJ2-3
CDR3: VSSGGLAGGLSTDTQY

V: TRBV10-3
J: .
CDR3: AISESESQPLHYEQY

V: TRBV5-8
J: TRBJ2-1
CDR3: ASSLRDFHGYNEQF

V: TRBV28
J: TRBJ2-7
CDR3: ASSTGDRREQY

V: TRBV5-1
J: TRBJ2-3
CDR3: ASSLGGGGTQPSTDTQY

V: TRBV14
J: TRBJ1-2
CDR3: ASSQVGFQGARGYT

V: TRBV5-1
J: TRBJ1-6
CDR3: ASSFLAGQGNSPLH

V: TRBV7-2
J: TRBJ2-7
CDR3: ASSLGGPRTGGHEQY

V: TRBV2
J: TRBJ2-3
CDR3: ASRGLGGGPTDTQY

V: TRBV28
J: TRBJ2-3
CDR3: ASSSRQGRQDTQY

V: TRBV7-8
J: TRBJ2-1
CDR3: ASSWTSGGLNEQF

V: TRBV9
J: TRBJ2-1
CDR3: ASSVGAVQVDEQF

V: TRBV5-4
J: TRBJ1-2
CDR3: ASSAAGGYT

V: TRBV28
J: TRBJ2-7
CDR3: ASTDPAGQGFYEQY

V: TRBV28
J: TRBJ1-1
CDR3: ASSLWAGNGGTEAF

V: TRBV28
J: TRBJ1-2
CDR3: ASSSPRGGGGYT

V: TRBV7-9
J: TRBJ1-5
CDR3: ASSLGVGQSNQPQH

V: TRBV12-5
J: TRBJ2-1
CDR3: ASGLSGEQF

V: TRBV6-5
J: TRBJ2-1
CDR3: ASSYSNGGGFNEQF

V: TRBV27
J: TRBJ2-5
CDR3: ASSRQPQETQY

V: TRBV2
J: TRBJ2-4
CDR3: ASSSSGGVAKNIQY

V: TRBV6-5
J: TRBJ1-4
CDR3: ASSYSRENEKLF

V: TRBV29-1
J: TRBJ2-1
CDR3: SAQLYRGNEQF

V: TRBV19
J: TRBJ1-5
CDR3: ASSIRTGFSQPQH

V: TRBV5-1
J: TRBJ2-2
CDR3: ASSPGQGGAGELF

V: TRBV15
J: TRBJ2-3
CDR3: ATSPRTTSGGPDTQY

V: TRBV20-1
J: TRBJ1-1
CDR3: SGTIHAEAF